Here is one T cell receptor beta chain with its context. Its target is unknown. The CDR3 spans 15 residues. J lost 4 bases, V lost 5 bases, and 5 bases had no gene match. CDR1 and CDR2 from the germline V gene are SGHVS and FQNEAQ. This entry belongs to a study of radiotherapy plus CTLA-4 blockade in lung cancer. Overall study results and limits: Reportedly, early blood T cell clone dynamics best predicted response, with interferon-beta.

Clones were read by immunoSEQ multiplex PCR, and TCRdb kept only the in-frame ones, dropping some. Of about 78,000 clones in the sample, about 90% were seen once. The sequencing here drew on peripheral blood, taken from a patient treated with radiotherapy plus ipilimumab. This sequence joins TRBV7-8 and TRBJ2-3, with 11 bases that match TRBD1. The TCR sequence derives from a human donor with non-small cell lung cancer who had a partial response to radiotherapy plus ipilimumab. CDR3 region: CASSKRDRGSDTQYF. CDR3 coding DNA: TGTGCCAGCAGCAAAAGGGACAGGGGGTCAGATACGCAGTATTTT.